This T cell receptor (beta chain) was sequenced in a study of metastatic and nonmetastatic thyroid tumors. TCRdb re-clonotyped the PCR reads via MiXCR. Among about 20,000 clones listed, more than 20% were seen once. This clone occurred many times. Treatment of any kind had been given to no patient before thyroid surgery. Trimming removed 5 bases from V and 5 bases from J; junction bases left unmatched: 9. Germline V gene data show CDR1 as LNHDA and CDR2 as SQIVND (reference sequence). CDR3 length: 14 residues. The sample taken for sequencing was blood. This clonotype originated in a male donor with papillary thyroid cancer or a benign thyroid nodule (not recorded which). Some clones in this sample may be carry-over from other donors' samples. The chain has TRBV19 and TRBJ2-7; 7 nucleotides agree with TRBD1. For the CDR3, the DNA is TGTGCCAGTAGTGACCTACAGGGGCCGAACGAGCAGTACTTC. Translated, it gives CASSDLQGPNEQYF.